This T cell receptor beta chain was captured by sequencing in a study of blood T cell repertoires in COVID-19 (dated by TCRdb to the early 2020s). A note on the overall study: Samples from collaborators originated in the United States, Italy and Spain and spanned both the acute and convalescent phases of COVID-19. Where HLA class I and class II types were available, the types were taken from metadata supplied by the sample provider, not from assay-based typing. The dataset comprised deeply sampled blood TCRbeta repertoires from subjects exposed to, actively infected with, or recovered from COVID-19. The repertoires were released in a freely available public database intended as a resource for research on the immune response to SARS-CoV-2. Samples came from the ongoing ImmuneRACE study (first 160 participants) plus 1,254 subjects from 6 global collaborators. The prospective study material was composed of cDNA or gDNA derived from T cells, B-cell-depleted T cells, or PBMCs. Sample metadata almost always included a de-identified subject ID, COVID-19 status, age in years and sex. What the study reported, not specific to this receptor: The amount of clinical and demographic metadata varied by source and participant and was provided uncurated.

Notes on this clone: No antigen is known for it. No per-base quality is available; no much larger clone lies one base away.

Participants in the prospective study were enrolled through a virtual design, were aged roughly 18 to 90 years, and lived in 24 United States geographic areas. To assign participants to cohorts, the prospective study relied on clinical history that participants themselves reported in a screening survey and a study questionnaire. Recovered participants in ImmuneRACE Cohort 3 were defined as having two consecutive negative NP/OP PCR tests, clearance from a healthcare professional, or resolution of symptoms. In the prospective study, mobile phlebotomists collected whole blood, serum and a nasopharyngeal or oropharyngeal swab from each participant. Participants in the prospective study had the option to provide additional blood draws and questionnaires over a 2-month period. Blood samples from the prospective study were shipped frozen or at room temperature prior to DNA extraction. TCRbeta CDR3 regions were amplified from genomic DNA by means of the immunoSEQ Assay, a bias-controlled multiplex PCR. On the authors' methods: The number of nucleated cells in each sample was estimated from the amplification of reference gene primers within the assay. To quantify the absolute abundance of each unique TCRbeta CDR3 rearrangement, sequence reads were collapsed and filtered. For each sample, productive Simpson clonality was calculated as the square root of Simpson's diversity index across productive rearrangements. What TCRdb holds here is the immuneACCESS table cut down to in-frame rearrangements. Part of the clones is not present; checked against another copy, under half of the missing clones reflect an unresolved V gene, and the others are unexplained. V and J calls and clone size come straight from that table; D and trimming were deduced from the DNA. This sample has hundreds of thousands of clones in its table, and 86% of those were observed once. The biggest ten clones account for 2% to 2.5% of the sample.

From the cysteine up to the phenylalanine, the CDR3 has a length of 14 residues. Solely the CDR3 DNA is kept, with 42 bases framed from the first base. V and J lose 0 bases and 5 bases, and a span of 7 bases separates them. CDR1 is given as LGHNA and CDR2 as YNFKEQ, both from the germline V gene. The chain links TRBV4-2 with TRBJ1-4, with the D gene not confidently named. This clonotype originated in a woman aged 45 to 65 who had recovered from COVID-19. The sequenced sample consisted of PBMCs or T cells enriched from blood (not recorded which). This receptor has the CDR3 CASSQEWRNEKLFF. Here is the DNA: TGTGCCAGCAGCCAAGAATGGAGAAATGAAAAACTGTTTTTT.